These T cell receptor beta chains were read from a single sample in a study of blood T cell repertoires in COVID-19. The assay was immunoSEQ multiplex PCR, and TCRdb's table has in-frame clones only and misses some. Of about 370,000 clones in the sample, roughly 86% were seen once. Source material: peripheral blood. Receptors were obtained from a woman aged 25 to 45 with COVID-19, enrolled during active disease. The CDR3 runs from the conserved cysteine through the conserved F or W. Each record gives: clone size, V gene, J gene, D gene, CDR3 DNA, CDR3 protein. A D gene is named only where the DNA matches it firmly. Clone size is stated in some rows and not others, as once, few, many or a class when expanded.

abundance: NA
v_gene: TRBV7-3
j_gene: TRBJ2-1
d_gene: TRBD2
CDR3nt: TGTGCCAGCAGCCCCGGGAGGGGTTCAAATGAGCAGTTCTTC
CDR3aa: CASSPGRGSNEQFF

abundance: NA
v_gene: TRBV10-1
j_gene: TRBJ2-7
d_gene: NA
CDR3nt: TGCGCCAGCAGTCGTGGGACTGGGTACGAGCAGTACTTC
CDR3aa: CASSRGTGYEQYF

abundance: NA
v_gene: TRBV9
j_gene: TRBJ1-2
d_gene: TRBD1
CDR3nt: TGTGCCAGCAGCGTAGGAACAGGGGGCCCCTATGGCTACACCTTC
CDR3aa: CASSVGTGGPYGYTF

abundance: NA
v_gene: TRBV5-1
j_gene: TRBJ2-7
d_gene: TRBD2
CDR3nt: TGCGCCAGCAGCTTGTCTAGCGGGTCCTACGAGCAGTACTTC
CDR3aa: CASSLSSGSYEQYF

abundance: NA
v_gene: TRBV11-1
j_gene: TRBJ1-2
d_gene: NA
CDR3nt: TGTGCCAGCAGCCCCCTCCCTTCGGTGGACTATGGCTACACCTTC
CDR3aa: CASSPLPSVDYGYTF

abundance: NA
v_gene: TRBV18
j_gene: TRBJ2-7
d_gene: TRBD2
CDR3nt: TGTGCCAGCTCACCACTAGGGACTAGCGGGAGCGGATACGAGCAGTACTTC
CDR3aa: CASSPLGTSGSGYEQYF

abundance: NA
v_gene: TRBV5-8
j_gene: TRBJ1-2
d_gene: TRBD1
CDR3nt: TGTGCCAGCAGCTCCCGGACAGGGATCTATGGCTACACCTTC
CDR3aa: CASSSRTGIYGYTF

abundance: NA
v_gene: TRBV28
j_gene: TRBJ1-6
d_gene: NA
CDR3nt: TGTGCCAGCGTCGGGACTCGGGCACCCCTCCACTTT
CDR3aa: CASVGTRAPLHF

abundance: NA
v_gene: TRBV3-1/TRBV3-2
j_gene: TRBJ2-5
d_gene: TRBD1
CDR3nt: TGTGCCAGCAGCCAAAGGGTGACAGGGACACGAGAGACCCAGTACTTC
CDR3aa: CASSQRVTGTRETQYF

abundance: NA
v_gene: TRBV27
j_gene: TRBJ2-3
d_gene: NA
CDR3nt: TGTGCCAGCAGTTTATCTGTAGTGGGCACAGATACGCAGTATTTT
CDR3aa: CASSLSVVGTDTQYF

abundance: NA
v_gene: TRBV6-5
j_gene: TRBJ1-4
d_gene: NA
CDR3nt: TGTGCCAGCAGTTACTCTGGGGGGTTGGGCGAAAAACTGTTTTTT
CDR3aa: CASSYSGGLGEKLFF

abundance: once
v_gene: TRBV5-6
j_gene: TRBJ1-4
d_gene: NA
CDR3nt: TGTGCCAGCAGCTTGGGGACCGGGACACCCAATGAAAAACTGTTTTTT
CDR3aa: CASSLGTGTPNEKLFF

abundance: NA
v_gene: TRBV5-4
j_gene: TRBJ2-2
d_gene: NA
CDR3nt: TGTGCCAGCAGCCTGGGGATGGCAGGGGCTACGGGTCAAACCGGGGAGCTGTTTTTT
CDR3aa: CASSLGMAGATGQTGELFF

abundance: many
v_gene: TRBV18
j_gene: TRBJ1-6
d_gene: NA
CDR3nt: TGTGCCAGCTCACCAGGTCCGGGGACATCACCCCTCCACTTT
CDR3aa: CASSPGPGTSPLHF

abundance: once
v_gene: TRBV5-5
j_gene: TRBJ2-5
d_gene: NA
CDR3nt: TGTGCCAGCAGCCGACACCGGGAGCCTCAAGAGACCCAGTACTTC
CDR3aa: CASSRHREPQETQYF

abundance: NA
v_gene: TRBV29-1
j_gene: TRBJ1-3
d_gene: NA
CDR3nt: TGCAGCGCTTCGATTAGCGGCGGAAACACCATATATTTT
CDR3aa: CSASISGGNTIYF

abundance: NA
v_gene: TRBV24-1
j_gene: TRBJ2-7
d_gene: NA
CDR3nt: TGTGCCACCAGTGATTCCTCCGAACAGGGCTACGAGCAGTACTTC
CDR3aa: CATSDSSEQGYEQYF

abundance: NA
v_gene: TRBV3-1/TRBV3-2
j_gene: TRBJ2-3
d_gene: TRBD2
CDR3nt: TGTGCCAGCAGCCAAGGCCTAGCGGGAGGCCCAGATACGCAGTATTTT
CDR3aa: CASSQGLAGGPDTQYF

abundance: NA
v_gene: TRBV28
j_gene: TRBJ2-7
d_gene: TRBD2
CDR3nt: TGTGCCAGCAGTTTACCACCCCCTCTAGCGGGTAACGACGAGCAGTACTTC
CDR3aa: CASSLPPPLAGNDEQYF